These 23 T cell receptor beta chains came from one sample sequenced in a study of blood T cell repertoires in COVID-19. This table comes from immunoSEQ multiplex PCR, and its TCRdb copy is limited to in-frame clones, with some not included. The profile shows tens of thousands of clones, more than 65% of them singletons. Sequencing input: peripheral blood. These receptors all come from a woman aged 50 to 65 with acute or convalescent COVID-19.

The chain links TRBV7-8 to TRBJ2-7, with 11 bases lining up with TRBD2. The CDR3 has 19 amino acids. The germline V gene encodes CDR1 SGHVS and CDR2 FQNEAQ. Losses at the gene ends were 2 bases for V and 1 base for J; bases not matched to a gene: 13. The DNA for the CDR3 is TGTGCCAGCAGCTTACCGGTGCTAGCGGGGGGCCTAACGTCCTACGAGCAGTACTTC. Its translation: CASSLPVLAGGLTSYEQYF.

This chain links TRBV18 with TRBJ2-1; 11 bases are a match to TRBD2. CDR1 KGHSH and CDR2 LQKENI come from the germline V gene. The CDR3 totals 18 residues. V dropped 2 bases and J dropped 9; count of bases not matched to a gene: 15. The CDR3 DNA is TGTGCCAGCTCACCAAAAAGGAACCAACTAGCGGGAGTACGTGAGCAGTTCTTC. Amino acid sequence: CASSPKRNQLAGVREQFF.

This clone was seen a few times. The V and J genes are TRBV10-2 and TRBJ2-1; 12 bases are shared with TRBD2. Germline CDR1 is WSHSY and CDR2 is SAAADI. The CDR3 has 17 amino acids. After removal of 2 bases from V and 4 bases from J, the junction contained 6 bases not matched to a gene. The CDR3 protein is CASSEPPGLAGYNEQFF. CDR3 nucleotide sequence: TGCGCCAGCAGTGAGCCACCGGGACTAGCGGGTTACAATGAGCAGTTCTTC.

V and J are TRBV24-1 and TRBJ1-5; D is unresolved. In germline, CDR1 is KGHDR, CDR2 SFDVKD. V dropped 4 bases and J dropped 6 bases, with 12 bases sitting between them. This CDR3 has 14 residues. CDR3 region: CATSESGKGQPQHF. CDR3 in DNA: TGTGCCACCAGTGAGAGCGGGAAGGGTCAGCCCCAGCATTTT.

As to this clone: Different DNA sequences within this sample yield the same CDR3. V is TRBV6-5 and J is TRBJ1-1, with 8 positions matching TRBD1. The junction had 4 bases not matched to a gene; V was cut back by 2 bases and J by 5 bases. Germline CDR1 and CDR2: MNHEY and SVGAGI. The length of the CDR3 is 14 residues. This CDR3 is CASSYQGAGTEAFF. CDR3 in DNA: TGTGCCAGCAGTTACCAGGGGGCGGGGACTGAAGCTTTCTTT.

This chain connects TRBV19 to TRBJ2-6, with a possible D match to TRBD1 (5 bases). This CDR3 region has 18 residues. Germline CDR1 is LNHDA and CDR2 is SQIVND (reference sequence). Trimming removed 8 bases at V and 1 base at J, with 21 bases between. The CDR3 coding sequence is TGTGCCAGTCAACATAGCAGAAAGGGGTTATCTGGGGCCAACGTCCTGACTTTC. It encodes CASQHSRKGLSGANVLTF.

The rearrangement links TRBV7-8 to TRBJ1-3; D may be TRBD1 (6 bases). CDR3 length: 15 residues. V gave up 3 bases and J gave up 3 bases, with 12 bases separating them. Germline V gene lookup returns CDR1 SGHVS and CDR2 FQNEAQ. The CDR3 is CASSFGTLSGNTIYF. CDR3 coding DNA: TGTGCCAGCAGCTTCGGGACACTTAGTGGAAACACCATATATTTT.

This chain connects TRBV27 to TRBJ2-1; 11 bases line up with TRBD2. With 4 bases clipped from V and 2 bases from J, the junction kept 4 bases outside the gene matches. Germline assignment: CDR1 MNHEY and CDR2 SMNVEV (reference sequence). The CDR3 spans 16 residues. The CDR3 reads CASSYSGRAPYNEQFF. The CDR3 DNA is TGTGCCAGCAGTTATAGCGGGAGGGCCCCCTACAATGAGCAGTTCTTC.

CDR3 protein: CASRGGGTEKLFF. CDR3 in DNA: TGTGCCAGCAGAGGGGGTGGTACTGAAAAACTGTTTTTT. The J gene is TRBJ1-4, the V gene TRBV28, with D maybe TRBD1 (6 bases). The CDR3 has 13 amino acids. Trimming shortened V by 6 bases and J by 7 bases, and 12 bases separated the two germline ends. CDR1 MDHEN and CDR2 SYDVKM come from the germline V gene.

This clone was seen more than once but under ten times. The chain uses TRBV2 and TRBJ2-2, with unresolved D. V lost 6 bases and J 1 base, leaving 6 bases between the germline ends. Looked up from germline, CDR1 is SNHLY and CDR2 is FYNNEI. This CDR3 region has 13 residues. The CDR3 protein is CASRSVNTGELFF. In DNA form, the CDR3 reads TGTGCCAGCAGGTCGGTGAACACCGGGGAGCTGTTTTTT.

This clone was seen once. This chain uses TRBV14 with TRBJ1-2; D is unresolved. Looked up from germline, CDR1 is SGHDN and CDR2 is FVKESK. The CDR3 consists of 14 residues. Trimming cost V 4 bases and J 4 bases, with 13 bases left between them. DNA of the CDR3: TGTGCCAGCAGCCTTCTGGAGGTTAGCTATGGCTACACCTTC. The encoded protein is CASSLLEVSYGYTF.

The V and J genes are TRBV27 and TRBJ2-1; D perhaps matches TRBD2 (6 bases). V was cut by 2 bases and J by 6 bases, with 11 bases left in between. CDR3 length: 14 amino acids. Germline CDR1 and CDR2: MNHEY and SMNVEV (reference sequence). This CDR3 reads CASSLAGYSNEQFF. The DNA of the CDR3 is TGTGCCAGCAGTTTAGCGGGATATAGCAATGAGCAGTTCTTC.

This clone occurred a few times. V is TRBV3-1 (or the pseudogene TRBV3-2) and J is TRBJ1-1; no clear D gene. V lost 1 base to trimming and J lost 8 bases, with 5 bases between them. CDR3 length equals 11 residues. From germline, CDR1 is LGHDT and CDR2 YNNKEL (reference sequence). CDR3 region: CASSQAREAFF. The CDR3 DNA is TGTGCCAGCAGCCAAGCCAGAGAAGCTTTCTTT.

V gene TRBV5-1 combines with J gene TRBJ1-4, with a weak D call TRBD1 (6 bases). CDR3 length equals 16 residues. V dropped 4 bases and J dropped 5 bases, with 18 bases sitting between them. CDR1 and CDR2 from the germline V gene are SGHRS and YFSETQ. CDR3 sequence: CASSPNPQGYNEKLFF. The CDR3 bases are TGCGCCAGCAGCCCAAACCCCCAGGGGTACAATGAAAAACTGTTTTTT.

The gene calls are TRBV4-3 and TRBJ2-1, with 12 bases that match TRBD1. There are 17 residues in the CDR3. Germline V gene sequence: CDR1 LGHNA, CDR2 YSLEER. V lost 4 bases, J lost 8 bases, and 12 bases stayed unmatched. CDR3: CASSPGTGGRVSYEQFF. The CDR3 DNA sequence: TGCGCCAGCAGCCCTGGGACAGGGGGCCGGGTTTCCTATGAGCAGTTCTTC.

This rearrangement joins TRBV27 to TRBJ2-1, with a tentative D call TRBD2 (6 bases). Trimming removed 3 bases from V and 6 bases from J, with 6 bases in between. This CDR3 has 12 residues. The germline gives CDR1 MNHEY, CDR2 SMNVEV (reference sequence). In nucleotides, the CDR3 is TGTGCCAGCAGTTTGCGGGGCAATGAGCAGTTCTTC. As protein: CASSLRGNEQFF.

This clone was counted between two and nine times. The chain carries TRBV6-4 and TRBJ2-3, with D unclear. This CDR3 region has 14 residues. CDR1 and CDR2 from the germline V gene are MRHNA and SNTAGT. The germline V and J ends were trimmed by 4 bases and 7 bases, with 15 bases remaining between them. The chain's CDR3 is CASSVGEAPHTQYF. The CDR3, as DNA: TGTGCCAGCAGTGTCGGAGAGGCCCCTCATACGCAGTATTTT.

The rearrangement links TRBV5-1 to TRBJ2-1; 12 bases are a match to TRBD2. This CDR3 has 16 residues. CDR1 SGHRS and CDR2 YFSETQ come from the germline V gene. With 2 bases clipped from V and 7 bases from J, the junction kept 7 bases outside the gene matches. The CDR3 DNA follows: TGCGCCAGCAGCTTCCCGACTAGCGGGGGAGGTAATGAGCAGTTCTTC. This gives the protein CASSFPTSGGGNEQFF.

This clone has a handful of counts. V is TRBV19 and J is TRBJ1-5; tentatively, D is TRBD1 (6 bases). V lost 7 bases and J lost 10, with 11 bases in between. Per germline, CDR1 LNHDA and CDR2 SQIVND (reference sequence). CDR3 length equals 11 residues. CDR3 in DNA: TGTGCCAGTACTTCCAGGGGACCCCAGCATTTT. Residues: CASTSRGPQHF.

The rearrangement links TRBV30 to TRBJ1-1, with a tentative D call TRBD1 (5 bases). This CDR3 has 12 residues. Looked up from germline, CDR1 is GTSNPN and CDR2 is SVGIG (reference sequence). The V end lost 1 base, the J end lost 7 bases, and 10 bases lay between the germline ends. CDR3 protein: CAWSGQTYEAFF. The DNA for the CDR3 is TGTGCCTGGAGTGGACAGACGTATGAAGCTTTCTTT.

The V and J genes are TRBV5-5 and TRBJ2-1; 12 nucleotides align to TRBD2. Germline V gene lookup returns CDR1 SGHKS and CDR2 YYEKEE (reference sequence). V lost 1 base to trimming and J lost 7 bases; unmatched junction nucleotides: 3. There are 15 residues in the CDR3. The CDR3 is CASSLILAGGNEQFF. In nucleotides, the CDR3 is TGTGCCAGCAGCTTGATACTAGCGGGAGGAAATGAGCAGTTCTTC.

V is TRBV28 and J is TRBJ1-2; no clear D gene. This CDR3 comprises 11 residues. Germline CDR1 is MDHEN and CDR2 is SYDVKM. V shed 8 bases and J shed 5 bases, with 9 bases lying between them. The CDR3 protein is CASSSQYGYTF. In nucleotides, the CDR3 is TGTGCCAGCTCCAGTCAATATGGCTACACCTTC.

V and J are TRBV19 and TRBJ2-1; 7 positions match TRBD2. The CDR3 spans 16 residues. The ends lost 2 bases at V and 4 bases at J; junction bases unmatched: 8. CDR1 and CDR2 (germline): LNHDA, SQIVND (reference sequence). The CDR3 DNA reads TGTGCCAGTAGTATATCCTACCAGCGGGAATACAATGAGCAGTTCTTC. Encoded protein: CASSISYQREYNEQFF.